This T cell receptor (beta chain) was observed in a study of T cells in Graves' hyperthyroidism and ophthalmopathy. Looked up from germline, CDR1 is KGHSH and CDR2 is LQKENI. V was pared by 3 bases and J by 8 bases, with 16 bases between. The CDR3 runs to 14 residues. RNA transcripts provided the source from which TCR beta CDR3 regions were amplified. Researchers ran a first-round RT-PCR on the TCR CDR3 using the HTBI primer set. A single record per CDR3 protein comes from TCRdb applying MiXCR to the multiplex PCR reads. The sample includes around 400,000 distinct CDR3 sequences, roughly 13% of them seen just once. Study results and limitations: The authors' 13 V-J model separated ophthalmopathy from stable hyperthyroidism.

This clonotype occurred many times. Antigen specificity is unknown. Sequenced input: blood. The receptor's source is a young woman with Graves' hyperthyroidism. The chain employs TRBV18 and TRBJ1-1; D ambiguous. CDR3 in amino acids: CASSPPALAGEAFF. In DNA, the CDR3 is TGTGCCAGCTCACCCCCTGCGTTGGCGGGAGAAGCTTTCTTT.